This TCR beta chain was sequenced during a study of T cells after posttransplantation cyclophosphamide. Study outcomes and limitations: TRB overlap between skin or GI tissue T cells and blood was limited.

A marrow graft followed busulfan-fludarabine conditioning, with cyclophosphamide on days +3 and +4. This CDR3 is 12 amino acids long. Germline-derived CDR1 and CDR2 are SGHRS and YFSETQ. This clone was seen ten or more times. The antigen remains undetermined. Compared with germline, one end of the junction differs, possibly owing to a read error. Measured with immunoSEQ multiplex PCR; TCRdb has only the in-frame clones, and not every one. The table lists around 10,000 clones, with no singletons. This receptor was identified in a female patient in her thirties or forties who received an allogeneic stem cell transplant from a related donor, was CMV-positive, and had no GVHD. Some T cells may possibly be graft donor cells. The sequencing used PBMCs, collected after allogeneic stem cell transplant with posttransplant cyclophosphamide. The gene calls are TRBV5-1 and TRBJ2-7; 7 bases match TRBD2. CDR3 amino acids: CASSLGAGGENF. CDR3 in DNA: TGCGCCAGCAGCTTGGGGGCTGGGGGGGAAAACTTC.